This TCR beta chain was identified in a study of vaccination and CD4 T cells after COVID-19. The sample's treatment: roughly 10-day PBMC culture with coronavirus spike peptide pools or control peptides (ViraFEST assay). Before the COVID-19 pandemic (2011-2018), CD4+ T cells were obtained from the unexposed donor. There are a few counts of this clonotype. Its specificity is not known. The CDR3 contains 16 residues. Germline loops: CDR1 DFQATT, CDR2 SNEGSKA (reference sequence). V gave up 0 bases and J gave up 0 bases, with 12 bases separating them. Cultured CD4+ T cell DNA underwent sequencing with the Oncomine TCR Beta short-read assay. MiXCR was run by TCRdb on the PCR reads, yielding one entry per CDR3 protein. There are some 4,900 distinct CDR3 sequences in the sample; over 40% occur only once, and around 38% lies in the top ten.

This sequence joins TRBV20-1 and TRBJ2-1, with D possibly matching TRBD2 (5 bases). The sequence was collected from a human donor in good health. The sequenced sample consisted of CD4+ T cells from blood, cultured in vitro. Written as DNA, the CDR3 is TGCAGTGCTAGAGATCTTGCGGGTGACTCCTACAATGAGCAGTTCTTC. Translated, it gives CSARDLAGDSYNEQFF.